One and the same sample provided the 23 T cell receptor beta chains below, sequenced in a study of blood T cell repertoires in COVID-19. TCRdb's table, derived via immunoSEQ multiplex PCR, lists solely in-frame clones and lacks some. The data show 310,000 or so clones, 70% to 90% seen once. The sample consisted of PBMCs or T cells enriched from blood (not recorded which). All receptors come from a woman aged 40-49 years who had recovered from COVID-19.

The chain employs TRBV18 and TRBJ2-7, with 7 bases identical to TRBD1. The J segment lost 3 bases and the V segment lost 4 bases, leaving 6 bases of the junction unmatched. Germline CDR1 KGHSH, CDR2 LQKENI. This CDR3 has 14 amino acids. DNA for the CDR3: TGTGCCAGCTCACTCCAGGGGGAAGGCTACGAGCAGTACTTC. Its translation is CASSLQGEGYEQYF.

The rearrangement links TRBV28 to TRBJ1-5; no clear D gene. Germline assignment: CDR1 MDHEN and CDR2 SYDVKM. The CDR3 is 15 amino acids. Trimming took off 6 bases at V and 6 bases at J, with 18 bases between the two ends. CDR3 DNA sequence: TGTGCCAGCAGCACTCCCTCCGAGGGTCGTCAGCCCCAGCATTTT. Translated: CASSTPSEGRQPQHF.

This clone was observed once. The rearrangement links TRBV2 to TRBJ1-4; 8 nucleotides match TRBD1. The CDR3 is 17 residues long. Germline-derived CDR1 and CDR2 are SNHLY and FYNNEI. After removal of 7 bases from V and 0 bases from J, the junction contained 10 bases not matched to a gene. The DNA of the CDR3 is TGTGCCAGCACCCCTCGGGGCAGGGGGCCAACTAATGAAAAACTGTTTTTT. This translates into CASTPRGRGPTNEKLFF.

The chain links TRBV6-5 to TRBJ1-4; TRBD1 matches at 9 bases. Per germline, CDR1 MNHEY and CDR2 SVGAGI. Losses at the gene ends were 6 bases for V and 7 bases for J; bases not matched to a gene: 6. The CDR3 totals 14 residues. Here the CDR3 reads CASSTGGGGEKLFF. CDR3 DNA sequence: TGTGCCAGCAGCACAGGGGGCGGTGGTGAAAAACTGTTTTTT.

The chain has TRBV5-5 and TRBJ1-1, with D maybe TRBD1 (6 bases). CDR3 length: 13 residues. Germline V gene sequence: CDR1 SGHKS, CDR2 YYEKEE (reference sequence). V shed 3 bases and J shed 3 bases, with 9 bases lying between them. The CDR3 reads CASSWTVDTEAFF. The CDR3 DNA reads TGTGCCAGCAGCTGGACAGTGGACACTGAAGCTTTCTTT.

The chain carries TRBV5-1 and TRBJ2-5, with 14 bases fitting TRBD2. There are 16 residues in the CDR3. Per the germline V gene, CDR1 is SGHRS and CDR2 is YFSETQ. V was clipped by 0 bases and J by 3 bases; unmatched bases: 1. CDR3 region: CASSLGLAGGEETQYF. The CDR3 DNA reads TGCGCCAGCAGCTTGGGACTAGCGGGAGGGGAAGAGACCCAGTACTTC.

The table lists this clone with a count of one. J is TRBJ1-5 and V is TRBV7-2; TRBD1 matches 9 bases. Germline CDR1 and CDR2: SGHTA and FQGNSA. CDR3 size: 16 residues. The V segment lost 5 bases and the J segment 2 bases; nucleotides outside the gene matches: 7. CDR3 protein: CASSPGTGIGNQPQHF. The CDR3 DNA reads as TGTGCCAGCAGCCCCGGGACAGGGATTGGCAATCAGCCCCAGCATTTT.

This chain connects TRBV7-8 to TRBJ2-2; 7 bases are a match to TRBD1. The CDR3 runs 14 residues. CDR1 is SGHVS, CDR2 FQNEAQ, per germline. V gave up 7 bases and J gave up 4 bases; unmatched junction bases: 6. The CDR3 sequence is CASKTTGFTGELFF. CDR3 coding DNA: TGTGCCAGCAAAACGACAGGGTTCACCGGGGAGCTGTTTTTT.

The chain employs TRBV4-3 and TRBJ2-6, with D uncertain. In germline, CDR1 is LGHNA, CDR2 YSLEER. V lost 1 base, J lost 0 bases, and 16 bases lay in between. CDR3 length: 19 amino acids. The CDR3 bases are TGCGCCAGCAGCCAAGTATGGGCAGAATCGATCTCTGGGGCCAACGTCCTGACTTTC. The encoded protein is CASSQVWAESISGANVLTF.

This rearrangement joins TRBV6-1 to TRBJ1-2; 9 bases match TRBD1. CDR1 is MNHNS, CDR2 SASEGT, per germline. The CDR3 is made up of 19 amino acids. J gave up 2 bases and V 0 bases, and 13 bases lay outside the gene matches. The CDR3 is CASSEAWTGASHSNYGYTF. The CDR3 region has the DNA TGTGCCAGCAGTGAAGCTTGGACAGGGGCCTCTCACTCAAACTATGGCTACACCTTC.

V gene TRBV24-1 combines with J gene TRBJ2-1; 7 nucleotides agree with TRBD2. Trimming at V came to 4 bases and at J to 0 bases, leaving 8 bases not matched to a gene. Germline V gene lookup returns CDR1 KGHDR and CDR2 SFDVKD. CDR3 length: 17 amino acids. CDR3 amino acids: CATSDPSAGHSYNEQFF. The CDR3 coding sequence is TGTGCCACCAGTGACCCTTCAGCGGGGCACTCCTACAATGAGCAGTTCTTC.

V is TRBV30 and J is TRBJ1-6; TRBD1 matches 10 bases. Trimming took 3 bases from V and 9 from J; bases not matched to a gene: 14. There are 17 residues in the CDR3. Germline CDR1 GTSNPN, CDR2 SVGIG (reference sequence). CDR3 coding DNA: TGTGCCTGGAGGGGAGGGACAGGGGAAATTGCTCGTTCACCCCTCCACTTT. This codes for CAWRGGTGEIARSPLHF.

The genes are TRBV19 and TRBJ1-6; TRBD1 aligns across 8 bases. The germline gives CDR1 LNHDA, CDR2 SQIVND (reference sequence). The CDR3 length is 15 residues. J lost 9 bases, V lost 0 bases, and 4 bases had no gene match. The CDR3 reads CASSIEGQVGSPLHF. Here the CDR3 DNA reads TGTGCCAGTAGTATAGAGGGACAGGTCGGTTCACCCCTCCACTTT.

This clone was seen more than once but under ten times. The rearrangement joins TRBV5-1 to TRBJ2-1; 7 bases match TRBD1. The CDR3 runs 13 residues. CDR1 and CDR2 from the germline V gene are SGHRS and YFSETQ. The ends lost 6 bases at V and 5 bases at J; junction bases unmatched: 5. In DNA, the CDR3 is TGCGCCAGCAAAACCGGGACAGACAATGAGCAGTTCTTC. Translated: CASKTGTDNEQFF.

J is TRBJ2-7 and V is TRBV10-3; D remains ambiguous. Germline CDR1 reads ENHRY; CDR2 reads SYGVKD. V gave up 2 bases and J gave up 7 bases, with 12 bases separating them. The CDR3 length is 13 residues. For the CDR3, the DNA is TGTGCCATCAGTGAGGAGGCGGAAGCGGAGCAGTACTTC. It encodes CAISEEAEAEQYF.

The J gene is TRBJ2-7, the V gene TRBV2; 9 nucleotides agree with TRBD1. V lost 5 bases and J lost 2; bases outside the gene matches: 4. In germline, CDR1 is SNHLY, CDR2 FYNNEI. The CDR3 consists of 14 residues. DNA for the CDR3: TGTGCCAGCAGTATCCGGGACAGGGCCTACGAGCAGTACTTC. Translating it yields CASSIRDRAYEQYF.

The V gene is TRBV5-1, the J gene TRBJ1-1, with 11 nucleotides matching TRBD1. This CDR3 is built from 16 residues. Per the germline V gene, CDR1 is SGHRS and CDR2 is YFSETQ. The ends lost 4 bases at V and 6 bases at J; junction bases unmatched: 11. The CDR3 nucleotides read TGCGCCAGCAGCAATGGAGGGACAGGGGGAAGGGCTGAAGCTTTCTTT. This codes for CASSNGGTGGRAEAFF.

This rearrangement joins TRBV5-1 to TRBJ2-5; D possibly corresponds to TRBD1 (6 bases). The CDR3 totals 13 residues. The germline gives CDR1 SGHRS, CDR2 YFSETQ. V lost 4 bases to trimming and J lost 5 bases, with 12 bases between them. CDR3 sequence: CASSGTWRETQYF. DNA for the CDR3: TGCGCCAGCAGCGGGACATGGAGGGAGACCCAGTACTTC.

V and J are TRBV4-2 and TRBJ2-7, with 9 bases aligning to TRBD2. CDR3 length: 16 amino acids. With V trimmed by 1 base and J by 3 bases, 7 bases remained unmatched. CDR1 LGHNA and CDR2 YNFKEQ come from the germline V gene. CDR3 sequence: CASSQGPSGAHYEQYF. In DNA, the CDR3 is TGTGCCAGCAGCCAAGGTCCTAGCGGGGCACACTACGAGCAGTACTTC.

This clone was observed once. The gene calls are TRBV30 and TRBJ1-5, with D possibly TRBD1 on 5 matching bases. The CDR3 loop spans 14 amino acids. The V gene's germline CDR1 is GTSNPN and CDR2 SVGIG (reference sequence). V was clipped by 2 bases and J by 6 bases, with 14 bases between them. The chain's CDR3 is CAWSSRQGTQPQHF. The CDR3 bases are TGTGCCTGGAGTTCTAGGCAGGGAACTCAGCCCCAGCATTTT.

CDR3 amino acids: CSAHPNTEAFF. Written as DNA, the CDR3 is TGCAGTGCCCATCCCAACACTGAAGCTTTCTTT. This sequence joins TRBV20-1 and TRBJ1-1, with D hard to call. The CDR3 extends over 11 amino acids. The germline CDR1 and CDR2 sequences are DFQATT and SNEGSKA (reference sequence). V lost 6 bases and J 2 bases, leaving 7 bases between the germline ends.

The rearrangement uses TRBV28 and TRBJ2-7, with D possibly matching TRBD2 (5 bases). Trimming left V 7 bases short and J 2 bases short, with 15 bases between. This CDR3 has 14 residues. The germline V gene has CDR1 MDHEN and CDR2 SYDVKM. CDR3 amino acids: CASTGYVSAYEQYF. CDR3 bases: TGTGCCAGCACGGGGTACGTGTCTGCCTACGAGCAGTACTTC.

This clone showed up just a few times. The chain uses TRBV4-3 and TRBJ2-6; TRBD2 might be the D (5 bases). The CDR3 covers 21 residues. From germline, CDR1 is LGHNA and CDR2 YSLEER. V lost 4 bases and J lost 0, with 25 bases in between. CDR3 protein: CASSLRASSASFSSGANVLTF. The CDR3 nucleotides read TGCGCCAGCAGCCTCCGGGCGAGTAGCGCGTCCTTTAGCTCTGGGGCCAACGTCCTGACTTTC.